A single TCR beta chain is shown here with its context. Its antigen is unknown. This sample stems from a study of T cell responses to AZD1222 COVID-19 vaccine. Clones were read by immunoSEQ multiplex PCR, and TCRdb kept only the in-frame ones, dropping some. The top ten hold around a tenth of the sample, which has 95,000 to 150,000 clones, 87% seen once. Whole-study results and caveats: Rises in breadth and depth of Spike-specific TCRs came after two AZD1222 doses. Unmutated variant regions are reportedly targeted by nearly half of spike-specific TCRs. Baseline serology detected seropositivity in only six AZD1222 recipients. Possibly, clonal diversity was underestimated; donors were largely white British and included more females.

Germline V gene data show CDR1 as SGHAT and CDR2 as FQNNGV. The ends lost 1 base at V and 4 bases at J; junction bases unmatched: 2. The CDR3 spans 14 residues. The source is an adult in good health. Sequencing was performed on peripheral blood, taken on day 0 of AZD1222 vaccination. The chain combines TRBV11-2 with TRBJ2-7, with TRBD2 matching 9 bases. The CDR3 sequence is CASSLGTSAYEQYF. In nucleotides, the CDR3 is TGTGCCAGCAGCTTAGGGACTAGCGCTTACGAGCAGTACTTC.